This T cell receptor (beta chain) is from a study of cytomegalovirus exposure and HLA in healthy donors. As regards this clone: The antigen remains undetermined.

This table comes from immunoSEQ multiplex PCR, and its TCRdb copy is limited to in-frame clones, with some not included. The sample records about 130,000 clones, approximately 84% being singletons. The CDR3 is 13 amino acids. V shed 5 bases, J shed 8 bases, and the junction held 8 bases outside the gene matches. From germline, CDR1 is SQVTM and CDR2 ANQGSEA. General study findings and limits: There were about 160 TCR beta chains listed as cytomegalovirus-associated. Per published reports, the classifier diagnosed cytomegalovirus status with high specificity and sensitivity.

The receptor was derived from a young man in good health and CMV-seropositive. The material sequenced was PBMCs. This chain uses TRBV29-1 with TRBJ1-4; 7 nucleotides agree with TRBD1. CDR3 nucleotide sequence: TGCAGCGTTTCTTACAGACAGGGCGAAAAACTGTTTTTT. Translating it yields CSVSYRQGEKLFF.